This T cell receptor beta chain was identified in a study of cytomegalovirus exposure and HLA in healthy donors. 13 Jbeta primers and 60 Vbeta primers were used for the PCR. The assay was immunoSEQ multiplex PCR, and TCRdb's table has in-frame clones only and misses some. Of a few hundred thousand clones detected, 60% to 85% appear once; the ten largest clones hold 15%. The source is a man aged 35 to 55 in good health and CMV-seronegative. Sequencing input: PBMCs.

CDR3 sequence reads: CSVASGTGSQPQHF. DNA of the CDR3: TGCAGCGTAGCTTCCGGGACAGGGTCACAGCCCCAGCATTTT. This chain joins TRBV29-1 and TRBJ1-5; TRBD1 aligns across 9 bases. The V gene end was trimmed by 6 bases and the J gene end by 7 bases; junction bases not matched to a gene: 10. Germline V gives CDR1 SQVTM, CDR2 ANQGSEA. The CDR3 is 14 amino acids.